The TCR beta chain under discussion was sequenced for a study of T cells in Graves' hyperthyroidism and ophthalmopathy. Study-wide context: At the time of initial diagnosis and before any treatment, peripheral blood was collected.

Regions amplified from RNA transcripts were the TCR beta CDR3 regions. A first-round RT-PCR of the TCR CDR3 used the HTBI primer set. MiXCR was run by TCRdb on the multiplex PCR reads, yielding one entry per CDR3 protein. The repertoire holds about 210,000 distinct CDR3 sequences, with approximately 20% as singletons. This clonotype has ten or more counts. Its antigen is as yet unknown. Study-wide results and caveats: Model output signaled ophthalmopathy a median approximately 6.2 months ahead of onset. Clonotypes that were expanded in thyroid above 0.001 mostly appeared in blood too.

Sequenced sample: blood. The sequence was collected from a man in his forties with Graves' hyperthyroidism.

CDR3 residues: CASSDRQDLATQYF. CDR3 DNA sequence: TGTGCCAGCAGTGACAGACAGGATCTGGCGACCCAGTACTTC. The genes are TRBV6-1 and TRBJ2-5; D might be TRBD1 (6 bases). Trimming took 3 bases from V and 7 from J, leaving 15 bases between them. The CDR3 has 14 residues. Germline V gene sequence: CDR1 MNHNS, CDR2 SASEGT.